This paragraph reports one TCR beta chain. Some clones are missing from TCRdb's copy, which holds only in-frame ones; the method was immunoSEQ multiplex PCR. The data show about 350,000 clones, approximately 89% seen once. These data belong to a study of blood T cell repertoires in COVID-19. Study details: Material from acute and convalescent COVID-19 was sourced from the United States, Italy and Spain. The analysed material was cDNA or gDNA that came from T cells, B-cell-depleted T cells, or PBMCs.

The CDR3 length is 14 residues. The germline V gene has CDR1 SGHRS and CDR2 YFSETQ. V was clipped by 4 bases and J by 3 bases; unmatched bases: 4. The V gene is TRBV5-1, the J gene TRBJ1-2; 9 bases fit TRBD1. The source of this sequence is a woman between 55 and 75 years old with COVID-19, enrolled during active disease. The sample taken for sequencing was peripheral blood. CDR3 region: CASSVDRGDYGYTF. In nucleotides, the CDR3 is TGCGCCAGCAGCGTGGACAGGGGTGACTATGGCTACACCTTC.